Listed below are T cell receptor beta chains from one sample, sequenced in a study of CD8+ T cells in alopecia areata. Sequenced by immunoSEQ multiplex PCR; TCRdb stores in-frame clones only, minus some. The sample contains 90,000 to 120,000 clones, roughly 60% of which appear only once. Sequenced input: CD8+ T cells sorted from blood. These receptors were collected from a human donor in good health. Both conserved end residues are part of each CDR3. A D gene is named only where the DNA matches it firmly. A row's size may be missing; if present it is once, few, many or a size class.

>NA|TRBV13|NA|TRBJ2-1
TGTGCCAGCAGCTTCCAGGAGGGGGCGGAATATGATGAGCAGTTCTTC
CASSFQEGAEYDEQFF
>NA|TRBV6-6|NA|TRBJ1-1
TGTGCCAGCAGCATATTAATGGGGGAGAACACTGAAGCTTTCTTT
CASSILMGENTEAFF
>NA|TRBV2|few|TRBJ1-5
TGTGCCAGCAGTGACAGACATAGCAATCAGCCCCAGCATTTT
CASSDRHSNQPQHF
>NA|TRBV7-9|once|TRBJ2-1
TGTGCCAGCAGCTTGGTTAGCTCCTACAATGAGCAGTTCTTC
CASSLVSSYNEQFF
>NA|TRBV7-9|NA|TRBJ2-5
TGTGCCAGCAGCTTAGCGCTAGGGTCCCAAGAGACCCAGTACTTC
CASSLALGSQETQYF
>NA|TRBV18|NA|TRBJ1-5
TGTGCCAGCTCACCACCTTACGGACAGTCCAACAATCAGCCCCAGCATTTT
CASSPPYGQSNNQPQHF
>NA|TRBV29-1|NA|TRBJ1-2
TGCAGCGTTTCCAGGGGAGGCTATGGCTACACCTTC
CSVSRGGYGYTF
>TRBD1|TRBV5-6|few|TRBJ1-2
TGTGCCAGCAGCTTGGGGACAGGAGACTATGGCTACACCTTC
CASSLGTGDYGYTF
>NA|TRBV6-6|once|TRBJ2-5
TGTGCCAGCAGTTGGGTTCGGGGGAAAGAGACCCAGTACTTC
CASSWVRGKETQYF
>NA|TRBV5-6|NA|TRBJ2-3
TGTGCCAGCAGGGGACGGGTCACAGATACGCAGTATTTT
CASRGRVTDTQYF
>NA|TRBV13|NA|TRBJ1-6
TGTGCCAGCAGCTTAGACGGCAGGGGTTCACCCCTCCACTTT
CASSLDGRGSPLHF
>TRBD1|TRBV11-2|NA|TRBJ2-1
TGTGCCAGCAGCTTTACAGGGGCCCACAATGAGCAGTTCTTC
CASSFTGAHNEQFF
>NA|TRBV28|NA|TRBJ2-1
TGTGCCAGCAGCCGGACCGAAGGTGAGCAGTTCTTC
CASSRTEGEQFF
>NA|TRBV21-1|NA|TRBJ2-1
TGTGCCAGCAGCACGGAGATCGGGGGGGTGTCCTACAATGAGCAGTTCTTC
CASSTEIGGVSYNEQFF
>NA|TRBV7-2|NA|TRBJ2-5
TGTGCCAGCAGCTTAGATGTCCAAGAGACCCAGTACTTC
CASSLDVQETQYF
>NA|TRBV4-1|NA|TRBJ2-7
TGCGCCAGCAGCCAAATAGGATCGGCGACGGGGGCGGAATCCTACGAGCAGTACTTC
CASSQIGSATGAESYEQYF
>NA|TRBV2|NA|TRBJ2-3
TGTGCCAGCAGCGGCGGATGGAGCACAGATACGCAGTATTTT
CASSGGWSTDTQYF
>TRBD1|TRBV6-4|few|TRBJ1-2
TGTGCCAGCAGTATCGGGACAGGCTATGGCTACACCTTC
CASSIGTGYGYTF
>NA|TRBV11-2|NA|TRBJ2-7
TGTGCCAGCAGCTTAGAATATGCGAGCTCCTACGAGCAGTACTTC
CASSLEYASSYEQYF
>NA|TRBV29-1|few|TRBJ2-7
TGCAGCGTTGAGAACTCCGGGTACGAGCAGTACTTC
CSVENSGYEQYF
>NA|TRBV6-1|NA|TRBJ2-5
TGTGCCAGCAGTGAGGTATCAGGGGTACAAGAGACCCAGTACTTC
CASSEVSGVQETQYF
>TRBD1|TRBV28|NA|TRBJ1-1
TGTGCCAGCAGTTTAAGGGGGCATGGCACTGAAGCTTTCTTT
CASSLRGHGTEAFF
>NA|TRBV9|NA|TRBJ1-1
TGTGCCAGCAGCCCAAGGCTTGAAGTGAACACTGAAGCTTTCTTT
CASSPRLEVNTEAFF
>TRBD1|TRBV25-1|NA|TRBJ2-3
TGTGCCAGCAGTGAGTTAATAAGGGACAGGGAATCAGATACGCAGTATTTT
CASSELIRDRESDTQYF
>TRBD1|TRBV13|NA|TRBJ2-3
TGTGCCAGCAGCCCCGACAGGGGGTGGTTAACAGATACGCAGTATTTT
CASSPDRGWLTDTQYF
>NA|TRBV6-5|few|TRBJ2-3
TGTGCCAGCAGTTACTCCCCAAACGACGGGACAGATACGCAGTATTTT
CASSYSPNDGTDTQYF
>NA|TRBV29-1|few|TRBJ1-5
TGCAGCGTTGGATGGGGTAATCAGCCCCAGCATTTT
CSVGWGNQPQHF